This T cell receptor beta chain was observed in a study of immune evolution from preneoplasia to lung adenocarcinoma. About the study: HLA loss of heterozygosity: about 7% AIS, about 15% MIA, about 35% ADC, none AAH.

The assay was immunoSEQ multiplex PCR, and TCRdb's table has in-frame clones only and misses some. Found here are roughly 38,000 clones, 74% of them singletons; the top ten hold roughly 6.1%. Remarks on this clone: Antigen specificity is unknown.

Germline-derived CDR1 and CDR2 are SEHNR and FQNEAQ (reference sequence). Trimming removed 3 bases at V and 5 bases at J, with 16 bases between. The CDR3 is 16 residues long. Study results and limitations: Top clone share appeared to fall from AAH through AIS, MIA, adenocarcinoma.

Premalignant or tumor cells were enriched by macro-dissection after pathologic assessment. The chain recombines TRBV7-9 with TRBJ1-4, with D possibly matching TRBD1 (6 bases). Sequencing input: FFPE invasive lung adenocarcinoma tissue. The receptor was derived from a person aged 55-75 years with lung adenocarcinoma. The CDR3 loop reads CASSFSGTGRNEKLFF. The CDR3 bases are TGTGCCAGCAGCTTTTCAGGTACAGGGCGAAATGAAAAACTGTTTTTT.